This T cell receptor (beta chain) comes out of a study of blood T cell repertoires in COVID-19. Only in-frame clones appear in the TCRdb table, and some are missing; sequencing was by immunoSEQ multiplex PCR. The data hold over 200,000 clones, with around nine tenths observed a single time. V was pared by 0 bases and J by 4 bases, with 15 bases between. Germline-derived CDR1 and CDR2 are SNHLY and FYNNEI. This CDR3 is built from 17 residues. Input material: peripheral blood. The TCR sequence derives from a man between 35 and 55 years old who had recovered from COVID-19. The chain is built from TRBV2 and TRBJ2-2, with D hard to call. The CDR3 is CASSEALDSSSTGELFF. The CDR3 bases are TGTGCCAGCAGTGAAGCCCTAGACTCAAGCAGCACCGGGGAGCTGTTTTTT.